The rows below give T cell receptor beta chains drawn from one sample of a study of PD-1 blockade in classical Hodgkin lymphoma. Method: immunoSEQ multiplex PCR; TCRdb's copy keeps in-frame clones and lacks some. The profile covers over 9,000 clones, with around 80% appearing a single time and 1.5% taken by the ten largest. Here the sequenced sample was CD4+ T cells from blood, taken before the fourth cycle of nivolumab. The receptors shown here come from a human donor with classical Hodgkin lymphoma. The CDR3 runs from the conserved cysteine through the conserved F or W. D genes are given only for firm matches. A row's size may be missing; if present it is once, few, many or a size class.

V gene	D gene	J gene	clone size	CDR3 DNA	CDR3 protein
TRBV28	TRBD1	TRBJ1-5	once	TGTGCCAGCAGTTTGGGGGGGACAGGGAGTCAGCCCCAGCATTTT	CASSLGGTGSQPQHF
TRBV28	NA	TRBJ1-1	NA	TGTGCCAGCAGTTTATTGTTCGGGGATTCTGCATTCACTGAAGCTTTCTTT	CASSLLFGDSAFTEAFF
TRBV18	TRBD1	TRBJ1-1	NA	TGTGCCAGCTCACCAAGAATCGGGACAGGGCGGACTGAAGCTTTCTTT	CASSPRIGTGRTEAFF
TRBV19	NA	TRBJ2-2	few	TGTGCCAGTAGCCGACAGGTCGGGGAGCTGTTTTTT	CASSRQVGELFF
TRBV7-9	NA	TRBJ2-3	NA	TGTGCCAGCAGCTTAGCGAGTAGCACAGATACGCAGTATTTT	CASSLASSTDTQYF
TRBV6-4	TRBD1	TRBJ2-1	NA	TGTGCCAGCAGTGACGGACAGGGGGCCGGCAATGAGCAGTTCTTC	CASSDGQGAGNEQFF
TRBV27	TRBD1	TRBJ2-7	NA	TGTGCCAGCAGCCCTTCCGGGACAGGGGCCTACGAGCAGTACTTC	CASSPSGTGAYEQYF
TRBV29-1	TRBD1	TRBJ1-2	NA	TGCAGCGTTGAAGACCTCCTCTTCCCCGGGACAGGGCCTACAGGTGGCTACACCTTC	CSVEDLLFPGTGPTGGYTF
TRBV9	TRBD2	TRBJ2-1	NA	TGTGCCAGCAGCGCTAGCGGGTATTTGTACAATGAGCAGTTCTTC	CASSASGYLYNEQFF
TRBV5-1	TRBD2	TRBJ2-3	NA	TGCGCCAGCAGCTTGGCCGCGGGAGGGACCCCTAGCACAGATACGCAGTATTTT	CASSLAAGGTPSTDTQYF
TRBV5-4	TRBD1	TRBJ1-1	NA	TGTGCCAGCAGCTCGAAGGACAGGCCAACGAACACTGAAGCTTTCTTT	CASSSKDRPTNTEAFF
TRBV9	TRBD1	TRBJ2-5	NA	TGTGCCAGCAGCGTAAGGGGGCCAGGGACCCAAGAGACCCAGTACTTC	CASSVRGPGTQETQYF
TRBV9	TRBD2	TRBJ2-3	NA	TGTGCCAGCAGCGTAGGGGCTAGCGGGAGATTAACAGATACGCAGTATTTT	CASSVGASGRLTDTQYF
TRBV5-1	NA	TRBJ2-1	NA	TGCGCCAGCAGCTTGGTTGAAAGCTCCTACAATGAGCAGTTCTTC	CASSLVESSYNEQFF
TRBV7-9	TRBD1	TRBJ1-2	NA	TGTGCCAGCAGCTCTAACAGGGGTAACTATGGCTACACCTTC	CASSSNRGNYGYTF
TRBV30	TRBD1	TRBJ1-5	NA	TGTGCCTGGAGCGGGTCTCTCACGGGACAGGGCAATCAGCCCCAGCATTTT	CAWSGSLTGQGNQPQHF
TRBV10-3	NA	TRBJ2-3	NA	TGTGCCATCAGGTGGACAAGTGGCACAGATACGCAGTATTTT	CAIRWTSGTDTQYF
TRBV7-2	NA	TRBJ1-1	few	TGTGCCAGCAGCTTAGGTCGCCAGGGAACTGAAGCTTTCTTT	CASSLGRQGTEAFF
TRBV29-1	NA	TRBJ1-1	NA	TGCAGCGTTGGCCCGAGGACAGAAGGGAACACTGAAGCTTTCTTT	CSVGPRTEGNTEAFF
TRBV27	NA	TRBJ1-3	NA	TGTGCCAGCAGTTCGGACTCTGGAAACACCATATATTTT	CASSSDSGNTIYF
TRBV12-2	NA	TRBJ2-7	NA	TGTGCAAGTCGCAGCGCGGGGGCGAGCGAGCAGTACTTC	CASRSAGASEQYF
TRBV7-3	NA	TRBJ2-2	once	TGTGCCAGCAGCTTAACATTTGGGGGAATCGGGGAGCTGTTTTTT	CASSLTFGGIGELFF
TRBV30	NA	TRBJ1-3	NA	TGTGCCTGGAGTTTTGGGGAAGGAAACACCATATATTTT	CAWSFGEGNTIYF
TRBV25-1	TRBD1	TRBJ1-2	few	TGTGCCAGCAGCCATGGACAGGGAGTATGGGGCTACACCTTC	CASSHGQGVWGYTF
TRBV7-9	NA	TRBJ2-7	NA	TGTGCCAGCAGTCAGGGACTCCGCTACGAGCAGTACTTC	CASSQGLRYEQYF
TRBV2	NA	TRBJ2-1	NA	TGTGCCAGCAGTAAGGGGGGGGATGAGCAGTTCTTC	CASSKGGDEQFF
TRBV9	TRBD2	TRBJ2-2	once	TGTGCCAGCAGCGTGCAACGCGGGGGGCTAGGGGAGCTGTTTTTT	CASSVQRGGLGELFF
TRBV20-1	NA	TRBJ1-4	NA	TGCAGTGCACTGTGGGGGGAAAAACTGTTTTTT	CSALWGEKLFF